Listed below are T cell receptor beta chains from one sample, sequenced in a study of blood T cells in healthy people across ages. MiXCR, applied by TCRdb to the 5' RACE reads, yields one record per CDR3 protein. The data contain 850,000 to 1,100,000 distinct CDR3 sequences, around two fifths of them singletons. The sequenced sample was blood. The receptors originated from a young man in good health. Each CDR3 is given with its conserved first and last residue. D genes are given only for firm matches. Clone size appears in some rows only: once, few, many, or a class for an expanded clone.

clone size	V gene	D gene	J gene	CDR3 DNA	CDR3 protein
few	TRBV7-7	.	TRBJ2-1	TGTGCCAGCAGCTTACTCTTGACTTCGGGGGATGAGCAGTTCTTC	CASSLLLTSGDEQFF
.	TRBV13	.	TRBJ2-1	TGTGCCAGCAGCTTCGGGGATACCTACGAGCAGTTCTTC	CASSFGDTYEQFF
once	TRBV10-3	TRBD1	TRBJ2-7	TGTGCCATCAGTGAGTCCTTCGGGCAGGGGGCCTGCGAGCAGTACTTC	CAISESFGQGACEQYF
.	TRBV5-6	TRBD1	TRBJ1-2	TGTGCCAGCAGCCCGAGACAGGGGAAATATGGCTACACCTTC	CASSPRQGKYGYTF
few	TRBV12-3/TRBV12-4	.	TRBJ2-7	TGTGCCAGCAGTTTAATCGGGCCTATATACTACGAGCAGTACTTC	CASSLIGPIYYEQYF
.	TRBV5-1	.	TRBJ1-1	TGCGCCAGCAGCTTGGAGGGCAGGGGCGCGACTGAAGCTTTCTTT	CASSLEGRGATEAFF
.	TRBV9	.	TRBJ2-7	TGTGCCAGCAGCGTTGGTTTTTGGACTACCGGTAATGAGCAGTACTTC	CASSVGFWTTGNEQYF
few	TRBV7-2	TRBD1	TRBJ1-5	TGTGCCAGCAGCCAGCGGACAGGGATTAGCAATCAGCCCCAGCATTTT	CASSQRTGISNQPQHF
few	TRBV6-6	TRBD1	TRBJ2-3	TGTGCCAGCAGGGACAGGTCTAGCACAGATACGCAGTATTTT	CASRDRSSTDTQYF
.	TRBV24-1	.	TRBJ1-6	TGTGCCACCAGCGAAACAGGGCCCAATTCACCCCTCCACTTT	CATSETGPNSPLHF
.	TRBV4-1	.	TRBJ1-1	TGCGCCAGCAGCCCAGGGGCCGAGACTGAAGCTTTCTTT	CASSPGAETEAFF
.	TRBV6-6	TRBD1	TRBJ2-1	TGTGCCAGCAGTTACGGGCCGACAGGGCCTCAAGAGACCCAGTTCTTC	CASSYGPTGPQETQFF
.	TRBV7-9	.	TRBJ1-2	TGTGCCAGCACCACCACCCAGGCGACAGCTAACTATGGCTACACCTTC	CASTTTQATANYGYTF
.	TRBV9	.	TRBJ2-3	TGTGCCAGCAGCGTAGCTCTGGGTAGCACAGATACGCAGTATTTT	CASSVALGSTDTQYF
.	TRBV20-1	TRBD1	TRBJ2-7	TGCAGTGCTAGTTCGTCGACAGGGTTCTCCTACGAGCGGTACTTC	CSASSSTGFSYERYF
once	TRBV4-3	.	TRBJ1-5	TGCGCCAGCAGCCAAGATTTACGGGGAGTTCCGCCCCAGCATTTT	CASSQDLRGVPPQHF
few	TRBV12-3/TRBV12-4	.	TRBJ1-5	TGTGCCAGCAGTTTAAGGTTCGATCAGCCCCAGCATTTT	CASSLRFDQPQHF
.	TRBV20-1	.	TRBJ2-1	TGCAGTGTTATTGACAGCCTGCCGCAGTTCTTC	CSVIDSLPQFF
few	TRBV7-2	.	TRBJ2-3	TGTGCCAGCAGCTTTTACGGTACCAGCACAGATACGCAGTATTTT	CASSFYGTSTDTQYF
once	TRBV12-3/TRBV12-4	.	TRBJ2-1	TGTGCCAGCAGTGGGGGTGGGACGGGGAAGGATGAGCAGTTCTTC	CASSGGGTGKDEQFF
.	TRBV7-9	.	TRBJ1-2	TGTGCCAGCAGCTTAGCCCGGGAAGGCTACACCTTC	CASSLAREGYTF
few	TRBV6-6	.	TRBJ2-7	TGTGCCAGCAGTTACCAAGACGGCTCCTACGAGCAGTACTTC	CASSYQDGSYEQYF
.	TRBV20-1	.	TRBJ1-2	TGCAGTGCTAGACTCCTCGGAAGGGAAGGCTACACCTTC	CSARLLGREGYTF
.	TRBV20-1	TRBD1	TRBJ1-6	TGCAGTGAACAGGGGGTAGATAAGTCACCCCTCCACTTT	CSEQGVDKSPLHF
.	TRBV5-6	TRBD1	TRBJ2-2	TGTGCCAGCAGCTTGGGGTTATACGGGACAGAGAACACCGGGGAGCTGTTTTTT	CASSLGLYGTENTGELFF
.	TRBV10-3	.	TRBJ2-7	TGTGCCATTTCCCAGGGAACCTACGAGCAGTACTTC	CAISQGTYEQYF
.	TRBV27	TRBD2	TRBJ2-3	TGTGCCAGCAGGACTACTAGCGGGGGAATAGGTACGCAGTATTTT	CASRTTSGGIGTQYF